Below, 17 T cell receptor beta chains from the same sample are listed, as sequenced in a study of T-cell reconstitution after alpha-beta-depleted transplantation in children. TCRbeta library construction was performed incorporating unique molecular identifiers. TCRdb used MiXCR to reprocess the PCR reads, holding one entry per CDR3 protein. The sample lists 330,000 or so distinct CDR3 sequences; 10% were seen once. The sequencing here drew on PBMCs, taken before TCRalphabeta/CD19-depleted stem cell transplant. The receptors were sampled from a boy younger than two with acute myeloid leukemia, due to receive a stem cell transplant.

Many counts were recorded for this clonotype. The chain joins TRBV12-3 or TRBV12-4 to TRBJ1-4; a possible D gene is TRBD1 (5 bases). Trimming pared 2 bases from V and 3 bases from J, leaving 13 bases between. The CDR3 is 16 residues long. DNA for the CDR3: TGTGCCAGCAGTTTACGAGCAGGGCCACCTAATGAAAAACTGTTTTTT. It codes for CASSLRAGPPNEKLFF.

This clonotype was recorded many times. The chain carries TRBV3-1 and TRBJ2-7; 9 nucleotides line up with TRBD1. Germline CDR1 reads LGHDT; CDR2 reads YNNKEL (reference sequence). The junction had 5 bases not matched to a gene; V was cut back by 6 bases and J by 2 bases. The CDR3 sequence is 14 residues long. Here the CDR3 DNA reads TGTGCCAGCAGTCATACAGGGGGCACCTACGAGCAGTACTTC. It encodes CASSHTGGTYEQYF.

The table lists this clonotype with many counts. The rearrangement links TRBV28 to TRBJ2-5; D is perhaps TRBD2 (6 bases). The CDR3 runs 15 residues. The V gene lost 2 bases and the J gene lost 4 bases, with 14 bases spanning the gap. Germline values: CDR1 MDHEN, CDR2 SYDVKM. CDR3 DNA: TGTGCCAGCAGTTTAATGCCGCGGGGAGGAGAGACCCAGTACTTC. Residues: CASSLMPRGGETQYF.

This clonotype occurred many times. This rearrangement joins TRBV6-5 to TRBJ2-5; D is unresolved. Germline values: CDR1 MNHEY, CDR2 SVGAGI. This CDR3 spans 11 amino acids. V lost 4 bases to trimming and J lost 2 bases, with 2 bases between them. CDR3 loop: CASSWQETQYF. CDR3 nucleotide sequence: TGTGCCAGCAGTTGGCAAGAGACCCAGTACTTC.

There are many counts of this clonotype. This chain joins TRBV10-3 and TRBJ2-7; 9 bases line up with TRBD1. Per germline, CDR1 ENHRY and CDR2 SYGVKD. This CDR3 has 15 residues. V lost 2 bases and J lost 4; bases outside the gene matches: 6. The CDR3 nucleotides read TGTGCCATCAGTGAGCGAGGACAGGGGTCTTACGAGCAGTACTTC. Residues: CAISERGQGSYEQYF.

This rearrangement joins TRBV7-3 to TRBJ2-3; D is ambiguous. Germline loops: CDR1 SGHTA, CDR2 FQGTGA. V lost 10 bases and J lost 1, with 27 bases in between. The CDR3 contains 18 residues. The CDR3 bases are TGTGCCATCTGTTCCTTCCTAATAGATGGGCCACGCACAGATACGCAGTATTTT. Translation gives CAICSFLIDGPRTDTQYF.

This clonotype was seen many times. The chain is built from TRBV7-3 and TRBJ1-3, with unresolved D. Germline lookup yields CDR1 SGHTA and CDR2 FQGTGA. The CDR3 totals 13 residues. V lost 2 bases and J 4 bases, leaving 6 bases between the germline ends. CDR3 sequence reads: CASSLDRGNTIYF. As DNA, the CDR3 is TGTGCCAGCAGCTTAGATCGGGGAAACACCATATATTTT.

The V and J genes are TRBV5-4 and TRBJ2-3; D may be TRBD2 (6 bases). V shed 5 bases and J shed 5 bases, with 18 bases lying between them. The CDR3 consists of 15 residues. CDR1 and CDR2 from the germline V gene are SGHNT and YYREEE (reference sequence). CDR3: CASRGLLGGGDTQYF. The CDR3 nucleotides are TGTGCCAGCAGGGGCTTGTTGGGAGGTGGAGATACGCAGTATTTT.

About this clonotype itself: A much more abundant neighbour one base away suggests this may be a read error. The chain uses TRBV9 and TRBJ2-1; 9 bases map to TRBD2. Germline CDR1 SGDLS, CDR2 YYNGEE. Trimming at V came to 0 bases and at J to 6 bases, leaving 19 bases not matched to a gene. There are 20 residues in the CDR3. The CDR3 DNA sequence: TGTGCCAGCAGCGTAGTAGAGACGGAGTTTAGCGGGAGAGGGCTCAATGAGCAGTTCTTC. Its translation: CASSVVETEFSGRGLNEQFF.

The table lists this clonotype with a few counts. This chain connects TRBV7-2 to TRBJ1-2; D unclear. CDR3 size: 15 residues. Germline lookup yields CDR1 SGHTA and CDR2 FQGNSA. V was cut by 1 base and J by 0 bases, with 9 bases left in between. CDR3 bases: TGTGCCAGCAGCTTAGAACATTGGGCTAACTATGGCTACACCTTC. It specifies CASSLEHWANYGYTF.

The rearrangement links TRBV12-3 or TRBV12-4 to TRBJ2-5; no reliable D call. V was trimmed by 4 bases and J by 7 bases, leaving 7 bases between them. There are 11 residues in the CDR3. This CDR3 is CASSYTRTQYF. DNA of the CDR3: TGTGCCAGCAGTTACACACGGACCCAGTACTTC.

The table lists this clonotype with many counts. The chain links TRBV28 to TRBJ2-7; 10 nucleotides match TRBD2. Trimming removed 6 bases from V and 6 bases from J; junction bases left unmatched: 17. Germline V gene data show CDR1 as MDHEN and CDR2 as SYDVKM. CDR3 length: 17 amino acids. This CDR3 reads CASSLGVVLAGGLEQYF. Written as DNA, the CDR3 is TGTGCCAGCAGCTTGGGTGTCGTTTTAGCGGGAGGTCTCGAGCAGTACTTC.

The chain employs TRBV20-1 and TRBJ1-2; D is unclear. Deletions cut 0 bases from V and 5 bases from J, with 16 bases between. The CDR3 sequence is 15 residues long. CDR1 DFQATT and CDR2 SNEGSKA come from the germline V gene (reference sequence). The CDR3 sequence is CSARDPRVSVYGYTF. The CDR3 DNA is TGCAGTGCTAGAGACCCAAGAGTCAGTGTTTATGGCTACACCTTC.

The J gene is TRBJ2-7, the V gene TRBV4-1; 7 bases are a match to TRBD1. CDR1 and CDR2 (germline): MGHRA, YSYEKL. The CDR3 covers 14 residues. Germline trimming cut 0 bases from V and 4 bases from J; bases unmatched to any gene: 3. This chain's CDR3 is CASSQEGQKYEQYF. The CDR3 DNA sequence: TGCGCCAGCAGCCAAGAGGGACAGAAGTACGAGCAGTACTTC.

There are many counts of this clonotype. The chain employs TRBV5-1 and TRBJ2-7; 9 bases are shared with TRBD1. In germline, CDR1 is SGHRS, CDR2 YFSETQ. The CDR3 extends over 16 amino acids. V lost 1 base, J lost 1 base, and 6 bases stayed unmatched. The CDR3 reads CASSLKTGQGSYEQYF. The CDR3 DNA reads as TGCGCCAGCAGCTTGAAAACGGGACAGGGTTCCTACGAGCAGTACTTC. Supplemented by reference TRBV5-1 and TRBJ2-7, the full variable domain reads KAGVTQTPRYLIKTRGQQVTLSCSPISGHRSVSWYQQTPGQGLQFLFEYFSETQRNKGNFPGRFSGRQFSNSRSEMNVSTLELGDSALYLCASSLKTGQGSYEQYFGPGTRLTVT.

The chain is built from TRBV19 and TRBJ2-2; TRBD1 agrees at 7 bases. CDR1 LNHDA and CDR2 SQIVND come from the germline V gene (reference sequence). CDR3 size: 16 residues. Unmatched junction bases numbered 10, after V lost 5 bases and J lost 4 bases. The CDR3 sequence: CASSPNRGRTTGELFF. The CDR3 DNA sequence: TGTGCCAGTAGTCCTAACAGGGGACGAACCACCGGGGAGCTGTTTTTT.

Many counts were recorded for this clonotype. V is TRBV11-2 and J is TRBJ1-1, with D possibly TRBD1 on 5 matching bases. V shed 5 bases and J shed 3 bases, with 10 bases lying between them. The CDR3 length is 13 residues. Germline V gives CDR1 SGHAT, CDR2 FQNNGV. CDR3 residues: CASSLSRDTEAFF. Here the CDR3 DNA reads TGTGCCAGCAGCCTCTCCAGGGACACTGAAGCTTTCTTT. Full variable domain (remainder filled in from reference TRBV11-2 and TRBJ1-1): EAGVAQSPRYKIIEKRQSVAFWCNPISGHATLYWYQQILGQGPKLLIQFQNNGVVDDSQLPKDRFSAERLKGVDSTLKIQPAKLEDSAVYLCASSLSRDTEAFFGQGTRLTVV.